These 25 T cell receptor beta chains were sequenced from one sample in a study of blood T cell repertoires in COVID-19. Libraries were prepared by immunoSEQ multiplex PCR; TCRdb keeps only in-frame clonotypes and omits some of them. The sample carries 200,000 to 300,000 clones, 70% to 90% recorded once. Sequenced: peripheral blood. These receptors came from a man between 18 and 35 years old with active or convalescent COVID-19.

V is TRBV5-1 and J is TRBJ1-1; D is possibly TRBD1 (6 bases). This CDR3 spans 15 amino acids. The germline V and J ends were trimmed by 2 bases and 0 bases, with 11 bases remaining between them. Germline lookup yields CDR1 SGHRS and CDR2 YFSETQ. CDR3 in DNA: TGCGCCAGCAGCTTACTGGGACACATGAACACTGAAGCTTTCTTT. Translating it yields CASSLLGHMNTEAFF.

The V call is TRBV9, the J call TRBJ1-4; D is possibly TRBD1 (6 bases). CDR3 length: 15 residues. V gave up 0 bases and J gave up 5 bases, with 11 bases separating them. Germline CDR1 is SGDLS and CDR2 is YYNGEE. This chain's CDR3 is CASSVGGGLNEKLFF. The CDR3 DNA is TGTGCCAGCAGCGTAGGTGGGGGCCTCAATGAAAAACTGTTTTTT.

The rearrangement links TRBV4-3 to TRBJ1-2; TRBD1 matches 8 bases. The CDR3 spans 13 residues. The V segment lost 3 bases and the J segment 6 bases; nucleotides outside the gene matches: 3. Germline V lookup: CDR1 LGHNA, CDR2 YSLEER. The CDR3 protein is CASSHTGGNGYTF. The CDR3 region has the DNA TGCGCCAGCAGCCACACAGGGGGAAATGGCTACACCTTC.

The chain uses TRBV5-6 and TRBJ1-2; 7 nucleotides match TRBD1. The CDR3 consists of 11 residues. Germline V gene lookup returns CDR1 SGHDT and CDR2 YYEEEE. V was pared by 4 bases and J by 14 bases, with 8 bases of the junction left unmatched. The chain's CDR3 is CASSGPGQSTF. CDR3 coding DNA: TGTGCCAGCAGCGGACCGGGACAGTCGACCTTC. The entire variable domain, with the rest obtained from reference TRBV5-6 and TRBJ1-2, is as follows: DAGVTQSPTHLIKTRGQQVTLRCSPKSGHDTVSWYQQALGQGPQFIFQYYEEEERQRGNFPDRFSGHQFPNYSSELNVNALLLGDSALYLCASSGPGQSTFGSGTRLTVV.

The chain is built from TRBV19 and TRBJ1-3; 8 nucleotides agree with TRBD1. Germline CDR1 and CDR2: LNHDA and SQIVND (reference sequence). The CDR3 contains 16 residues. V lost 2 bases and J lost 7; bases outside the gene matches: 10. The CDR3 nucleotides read TGTGCCAGTAGTATACCGGCCGACAGGGGTGATAACACCATATATTTT. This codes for CASSIPADRGDNTIYF.

The CDR3 sequence: CASSLAQDRGDQPQHF. CDR3 bases: TGTGCCAGCAGCTTAGCGCAGGACAGGGGCGATCAGCCCCAGCATTTT. The chain uses TRBV7-9 and TRBJ1-5; TRBD1 matches at 9 bases. The CDR3 spans 16 residues. In germline, CDR1 is SEHNR, CDR2 FQNEAQ (reference sequence). The V gene end was trimmed by 0 bases and the J gene end by 5 bases; junction bases not matched to a gene: 5. The full variable domain, completed using reference TRBV7-9 and TRBJ1-5, is DTGVSQNPRHKITKRGQNVTFRCDPISEHNRLYWYRQTLGQGPEFLTYFQNEAQLEKSRLLSDRFSAERPKGSFSTLEIQRTEQGDSAMYLCASSLAQDRGDQPQHFGDGTRLSIL.

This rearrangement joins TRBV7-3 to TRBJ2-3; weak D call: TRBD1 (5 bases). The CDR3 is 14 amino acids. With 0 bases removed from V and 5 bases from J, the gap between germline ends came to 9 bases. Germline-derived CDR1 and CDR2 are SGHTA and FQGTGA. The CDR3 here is CASSLTAGKDTQYF. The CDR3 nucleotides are TGTGCCAGCAGCTTAACAGCAGGGAAAGATACGCAGTATTTT.

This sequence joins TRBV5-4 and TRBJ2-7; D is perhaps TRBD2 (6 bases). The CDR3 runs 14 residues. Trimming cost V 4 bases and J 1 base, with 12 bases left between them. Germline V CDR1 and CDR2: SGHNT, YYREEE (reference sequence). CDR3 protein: CASSPERASYEQYF. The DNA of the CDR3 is TGTGCCAGCAGCCCGGAGCGGGCTTCCTACGAGCAGTACTTC.

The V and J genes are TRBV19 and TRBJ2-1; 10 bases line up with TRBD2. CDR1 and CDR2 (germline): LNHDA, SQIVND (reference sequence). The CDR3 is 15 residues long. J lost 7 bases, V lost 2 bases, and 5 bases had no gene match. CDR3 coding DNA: TGTGCCAGTAGTATAAGGCCTAGCGGGAGAAATGAGCAGTTCTTC. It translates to CASSIRPSGRNEQFF.

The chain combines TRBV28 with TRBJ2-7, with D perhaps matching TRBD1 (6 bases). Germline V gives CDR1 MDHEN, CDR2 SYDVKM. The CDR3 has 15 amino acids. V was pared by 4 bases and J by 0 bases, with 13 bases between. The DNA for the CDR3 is TGTGCCAGCAGTTCGGGACACCTGAGCTCCTACGAGCAGTACTTC. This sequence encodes CASSSGHLSSYEQYF.

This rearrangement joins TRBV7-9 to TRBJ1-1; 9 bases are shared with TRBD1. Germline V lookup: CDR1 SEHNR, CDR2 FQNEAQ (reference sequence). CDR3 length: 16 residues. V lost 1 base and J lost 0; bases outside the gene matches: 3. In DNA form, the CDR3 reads TGTGCCAGCAGCTTAGTGCGGACAGGGGTGAACACTGAAGCTTTCTTT. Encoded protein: CASSLVRTGVNTEAFF.

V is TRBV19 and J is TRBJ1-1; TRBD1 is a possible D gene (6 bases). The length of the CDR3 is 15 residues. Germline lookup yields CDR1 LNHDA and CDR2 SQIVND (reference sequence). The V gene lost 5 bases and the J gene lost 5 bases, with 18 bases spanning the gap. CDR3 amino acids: CASSPNRGGETEAFF. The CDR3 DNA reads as TGTGCCAGTAGTCCAAACCGAGGGGGAGAAACTGAAGCTTTCTTT.

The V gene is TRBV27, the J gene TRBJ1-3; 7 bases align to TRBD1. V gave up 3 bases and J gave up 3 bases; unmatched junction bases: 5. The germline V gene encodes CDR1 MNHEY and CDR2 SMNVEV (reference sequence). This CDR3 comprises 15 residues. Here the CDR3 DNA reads TGTGCCAGCAGTTTTAAACAGGGGAATGGAAACACCATATATTTT. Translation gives CASSFKQGNGNTIYF.

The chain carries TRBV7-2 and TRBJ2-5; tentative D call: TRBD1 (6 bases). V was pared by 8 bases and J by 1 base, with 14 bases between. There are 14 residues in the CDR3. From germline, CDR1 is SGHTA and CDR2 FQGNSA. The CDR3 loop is CASGIQGFQETQYF. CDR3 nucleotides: TGTGCCAGCGGAATACAGGGTTTCCAAGAGACCCAGTACTTC.

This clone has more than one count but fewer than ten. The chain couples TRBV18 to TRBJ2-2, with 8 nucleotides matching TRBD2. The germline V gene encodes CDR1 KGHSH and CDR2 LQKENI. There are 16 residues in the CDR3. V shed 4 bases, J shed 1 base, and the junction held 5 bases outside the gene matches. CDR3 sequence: CASSRSGLENTGELFF. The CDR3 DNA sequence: TGTGCCAGCTCACGGTCGGGACTAGAGAACACCGGGGAGCTGTTTTTT.

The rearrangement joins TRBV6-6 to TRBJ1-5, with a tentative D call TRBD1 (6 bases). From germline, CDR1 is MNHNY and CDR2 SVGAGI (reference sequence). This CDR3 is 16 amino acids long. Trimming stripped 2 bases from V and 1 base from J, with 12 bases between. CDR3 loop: CASSYGLGASNQPQHF. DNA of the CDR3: TGTGCCAGCAGTTACGGATTGGGGGCAAGCAATCAGCCCCAGCATTTT.

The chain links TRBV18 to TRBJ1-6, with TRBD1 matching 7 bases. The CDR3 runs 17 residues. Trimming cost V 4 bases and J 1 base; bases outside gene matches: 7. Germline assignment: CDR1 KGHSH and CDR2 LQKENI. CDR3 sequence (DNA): TGTGCCAGCTCACGTTACAGGGGCCAATCCTATAATTCACCCCTCCACTTT. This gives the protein CASSRYRGQSYNSPLHF.

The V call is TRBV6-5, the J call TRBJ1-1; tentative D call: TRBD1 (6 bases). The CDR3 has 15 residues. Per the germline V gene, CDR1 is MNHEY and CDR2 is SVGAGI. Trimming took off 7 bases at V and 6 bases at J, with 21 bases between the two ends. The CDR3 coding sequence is TGTGCCAGCACCAAAGGCCGGGACATTATCGCTGAAGCTTTCTTT. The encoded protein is CASTKGRDIIAEAFF.

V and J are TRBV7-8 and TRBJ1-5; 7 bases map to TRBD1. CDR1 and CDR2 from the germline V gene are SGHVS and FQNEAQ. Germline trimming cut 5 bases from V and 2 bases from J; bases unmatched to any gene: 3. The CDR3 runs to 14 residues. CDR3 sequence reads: CASSQTGGNQPQHF. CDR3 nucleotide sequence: TGTGCCAGCAGCCAAACAGGGGGCAATCAGCCCCAGCATTTT.

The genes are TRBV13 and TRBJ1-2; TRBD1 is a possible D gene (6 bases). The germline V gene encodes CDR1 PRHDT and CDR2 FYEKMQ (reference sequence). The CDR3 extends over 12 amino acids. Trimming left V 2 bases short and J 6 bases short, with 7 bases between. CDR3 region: CASSLTGNGYTF. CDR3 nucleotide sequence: TGTGCCAGCAGCTTAACAGGGAATGGCTACACCTTC. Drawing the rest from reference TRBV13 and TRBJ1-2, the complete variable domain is AAGVIQSPRHLIKEKRETATLKCYPIPRHDTVYWYQQGPGQDPQFLISFYEKMQSDKGSIPDRFSAQQFSDYHSELNMSSLELGDSALYFCASSLTGNGYTFGSGTRLTVV.

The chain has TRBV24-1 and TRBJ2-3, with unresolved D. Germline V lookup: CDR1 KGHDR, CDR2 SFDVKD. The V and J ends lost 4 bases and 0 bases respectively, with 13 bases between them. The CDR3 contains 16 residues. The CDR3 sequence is CATSDRAVRSTDTQYF. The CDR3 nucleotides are TGTGCCACCAGTGACCGCGCCGTGCGGAGCACAGATACGCAGTATTTT.

The CDR3 DNA reads as TGTGCCAGCAGTGCGCAGGGCCCCTACGAGCAGTACTTC. Residues: CASSAQGPYEQYF. J is TRBJ2-7 and V is TRBV2, with a possible D match to TRBD1 (5 bases). The CDR3 length is 13 residues. The ends were cut back, 4 bases at V and 2 bases at J, with 9 bases in the middle. Per germline, CDR1 SNHLY and CDR2 FYNNEI. Based on the CDR3 plus reference TRBV2 and TRBJ2-7, the full variable domain is EPEVTQTPSHQVTQMGQEVILRCVPISNHLYFYWYRQILGQKVEFLVSFYNNEISEKSEIFDDQFSVERPDGSNFTLKIRSTKLEDSAMYFCASSAQGPYEQYFGPGTRLTVT.

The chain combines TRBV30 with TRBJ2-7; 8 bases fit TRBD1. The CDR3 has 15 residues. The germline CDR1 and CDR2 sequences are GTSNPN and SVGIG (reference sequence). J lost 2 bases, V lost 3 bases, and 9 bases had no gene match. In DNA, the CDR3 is TGTGCCTGGAGGACCATCGGGACAGGACCCTACGAGCAGTACTTC. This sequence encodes CAWRTIGTGPYEQYF. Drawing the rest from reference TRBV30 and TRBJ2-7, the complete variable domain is SQTIHQWPATLVQPVGSPLSLECTVEGTSNPNLYWYRQAAGRGLQLLFYSVGIGQISSEVPQNLSASRPQDRQFILSSKKLLLSDSGFYLCAWRTIGTGPYEQYFGPGTRLTVT.

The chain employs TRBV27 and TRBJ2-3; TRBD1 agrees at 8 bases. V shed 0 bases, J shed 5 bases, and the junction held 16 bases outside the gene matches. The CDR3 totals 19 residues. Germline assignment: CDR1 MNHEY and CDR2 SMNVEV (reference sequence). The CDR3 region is CASSLSFDRGVIRGDTQYF. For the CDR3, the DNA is TGTGCCAGCAGTTTATCGTTTGACAGGGGAGTAATACGGGGAGATACGCAGTATTTT.

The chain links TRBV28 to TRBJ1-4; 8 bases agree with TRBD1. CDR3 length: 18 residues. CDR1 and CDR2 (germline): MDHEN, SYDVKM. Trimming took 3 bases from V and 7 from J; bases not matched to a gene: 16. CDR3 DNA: TGTGCCAGCAGTTTCTATCCGGACAGGGAAGGTTCGGGTGAAAAACTGTTTTTT. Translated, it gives CASSFYPDREGSGEKLFF.